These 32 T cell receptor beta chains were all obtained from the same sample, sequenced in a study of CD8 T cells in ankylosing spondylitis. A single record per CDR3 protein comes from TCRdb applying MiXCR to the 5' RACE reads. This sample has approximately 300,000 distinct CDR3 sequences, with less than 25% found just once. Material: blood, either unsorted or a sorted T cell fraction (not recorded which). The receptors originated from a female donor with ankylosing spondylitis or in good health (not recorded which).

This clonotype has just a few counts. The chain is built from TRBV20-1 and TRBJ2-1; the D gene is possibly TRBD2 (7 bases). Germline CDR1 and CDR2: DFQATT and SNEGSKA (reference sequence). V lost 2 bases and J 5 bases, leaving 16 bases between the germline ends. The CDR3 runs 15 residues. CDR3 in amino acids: CSARLWEGVNNEQFF. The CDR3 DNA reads TGCAGTGCTAGATTGTGGGAGGGGGTGAACAATGAGCAGTTCTTC.

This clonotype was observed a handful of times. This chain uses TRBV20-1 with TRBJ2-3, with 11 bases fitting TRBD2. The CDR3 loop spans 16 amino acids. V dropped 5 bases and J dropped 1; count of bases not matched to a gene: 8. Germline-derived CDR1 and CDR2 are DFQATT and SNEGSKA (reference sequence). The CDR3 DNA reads TGCAGTGCTCCCTCCGGGACTAGCGGTGGCACAGATACGCAGTATTTT. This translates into CSAPSGTSGGTDTQYF.

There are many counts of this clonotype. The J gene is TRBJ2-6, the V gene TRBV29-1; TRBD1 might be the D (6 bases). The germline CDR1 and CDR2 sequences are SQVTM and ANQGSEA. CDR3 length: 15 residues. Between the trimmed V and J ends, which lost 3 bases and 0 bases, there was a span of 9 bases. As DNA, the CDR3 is TGCAGCGTTGATCAGGGGAGCTCTGGGGCCAACGTCCTGACTTTC. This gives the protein CSVDQGSSGANVLTF.

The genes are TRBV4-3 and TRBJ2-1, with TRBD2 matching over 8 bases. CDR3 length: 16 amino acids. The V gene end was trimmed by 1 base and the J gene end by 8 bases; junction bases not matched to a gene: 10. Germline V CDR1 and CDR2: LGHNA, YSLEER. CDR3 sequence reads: CASSQGGGLGIDEQFF. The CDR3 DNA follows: TGCGCCAGCAGCCAAGGGGGGGGACTAGGTATTGATGAGCAGTTCTTC.

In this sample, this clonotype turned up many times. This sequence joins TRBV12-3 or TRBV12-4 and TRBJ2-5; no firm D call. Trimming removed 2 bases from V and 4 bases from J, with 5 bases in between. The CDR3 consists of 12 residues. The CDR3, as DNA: TGTGCCAGCAGTTTAATGGGAGAGACCCAGTACTTC. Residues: CASSLMGETQYF.

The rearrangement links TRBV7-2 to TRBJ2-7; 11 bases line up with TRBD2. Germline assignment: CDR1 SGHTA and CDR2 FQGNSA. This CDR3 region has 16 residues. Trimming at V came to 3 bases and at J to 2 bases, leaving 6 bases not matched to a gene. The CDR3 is CASSFSGTSGAYEQYF. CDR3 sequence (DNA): TGTGCCAGCAGCTTCTCCGGGACTAGCGGTGCCTACGAGCAGTACTTC.

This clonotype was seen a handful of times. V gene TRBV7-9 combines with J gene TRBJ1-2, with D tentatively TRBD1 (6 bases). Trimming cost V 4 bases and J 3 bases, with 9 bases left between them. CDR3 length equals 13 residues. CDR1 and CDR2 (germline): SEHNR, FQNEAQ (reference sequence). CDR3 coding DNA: TGTGCCAGCAGCTCAGACAGGCACTATGGCTACACCTTC. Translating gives CASSSDRHYGYTF.

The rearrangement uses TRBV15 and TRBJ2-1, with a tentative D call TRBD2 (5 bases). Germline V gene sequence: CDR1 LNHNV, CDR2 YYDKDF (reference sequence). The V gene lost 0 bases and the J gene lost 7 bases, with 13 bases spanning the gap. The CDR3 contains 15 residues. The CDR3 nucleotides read TGTGCCACCAGCAGAGATCTGCTCCCGGGGAATGAGCAGTTCTTC. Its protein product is CATSRDLLPGNEQFF.

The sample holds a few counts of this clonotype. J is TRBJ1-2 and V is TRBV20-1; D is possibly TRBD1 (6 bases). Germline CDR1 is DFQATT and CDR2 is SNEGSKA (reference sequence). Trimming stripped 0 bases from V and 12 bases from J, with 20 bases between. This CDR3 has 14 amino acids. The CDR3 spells CSAREVRGARRNTF. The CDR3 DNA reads TGCAGTGCTAGAGAAGTGAGGGGGGCGCGGAGAAACACCTTC.

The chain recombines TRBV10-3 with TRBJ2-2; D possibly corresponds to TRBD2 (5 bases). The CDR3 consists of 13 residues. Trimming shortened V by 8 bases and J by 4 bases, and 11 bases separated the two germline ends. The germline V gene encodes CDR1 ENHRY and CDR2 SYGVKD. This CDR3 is CAIVKGATGELFF. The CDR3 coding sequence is TGTGCCATCGTTAAGGGAGCCACCGGGGAGCTGTTTTTT.

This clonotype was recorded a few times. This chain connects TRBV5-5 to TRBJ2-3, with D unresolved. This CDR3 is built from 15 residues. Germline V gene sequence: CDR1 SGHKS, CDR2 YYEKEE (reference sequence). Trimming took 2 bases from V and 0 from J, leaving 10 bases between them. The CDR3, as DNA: TGTGCCAGCAGCTTAGCCCTCTTAAGCACAGATACGCAGTATTTT. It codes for CASSLALLSTDTQYF.

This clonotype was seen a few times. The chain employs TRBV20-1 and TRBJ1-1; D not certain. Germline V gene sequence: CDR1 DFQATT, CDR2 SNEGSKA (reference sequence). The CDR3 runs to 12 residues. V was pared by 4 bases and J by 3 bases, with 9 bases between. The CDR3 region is CSAMGFYTEAFF. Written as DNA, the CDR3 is TGCAGTGCTATGGGTTTCTACACTGAAGCTTTCTTT.

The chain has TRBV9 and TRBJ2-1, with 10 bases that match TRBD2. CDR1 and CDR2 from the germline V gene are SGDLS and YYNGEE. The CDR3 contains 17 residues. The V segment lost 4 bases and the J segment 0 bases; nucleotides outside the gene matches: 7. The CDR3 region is CASSPGLAPSSYNEQFF. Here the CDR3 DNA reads TGTGCCAGCAGCCCGGGACTAGCGCCGAGCTCCTACAATGAGCAGTTCTTC. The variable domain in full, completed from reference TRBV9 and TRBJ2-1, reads DSGVTQTPKHLITATGQRVTLRCSPRSGDLSVYWYQQSLDQGLQFLIQYYNGEERAKGNILERFSAQQFPDLHSELNLSSLELGDSALYFCASSPGLAPSSYNEQFFGPGTRLTVL.

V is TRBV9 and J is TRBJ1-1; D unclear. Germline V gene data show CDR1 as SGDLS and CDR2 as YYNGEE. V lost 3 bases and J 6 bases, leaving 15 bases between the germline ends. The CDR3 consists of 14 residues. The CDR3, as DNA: TGTGCCAGCAGCGCTCGGACGACCCTTTCTGAAGCTTTCTTT. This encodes CASSARTTLSEAFF.

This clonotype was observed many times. The CDR3: CASSVGWQGFYEQYF. In DNA, the CDR3 is TGTGCCAGCAGCGTAGGGTGGCAGGGTTTCTACGAGCAGTACTTC. The V gene is TRBV9, the J gene TRBJ2-7, with a possible D match to TRBD1 (5 bases). The germline V gene has CDR1 SGDLS and CDR2 YYNGEE. Trimming took off 0 bases at V and 3 bases at J, with 13 bases between the two ends. The CDR3 runs 15 residues. Complete variable domain (other parts from reference TRBV9 and TRBJ2-7): DSGVTQTPKHLITATGQRVTLRCSPRSGDLSVYWYQQSLDQGLQFLIQYYNGEERAKGNILERFSAQQFPDLHSELNLSSLELGDSALYFCASSVGWQGFYEQYFGPGTRLTVT.

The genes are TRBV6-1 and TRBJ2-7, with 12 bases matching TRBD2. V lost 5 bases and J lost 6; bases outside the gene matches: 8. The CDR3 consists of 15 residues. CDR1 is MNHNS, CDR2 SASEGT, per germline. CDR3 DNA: TGTGCCAGCAGTACCCCTAGCGGGAGGGCCGGCGAGCAGTACTTC. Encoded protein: CASSTPSGRAGEQYF.

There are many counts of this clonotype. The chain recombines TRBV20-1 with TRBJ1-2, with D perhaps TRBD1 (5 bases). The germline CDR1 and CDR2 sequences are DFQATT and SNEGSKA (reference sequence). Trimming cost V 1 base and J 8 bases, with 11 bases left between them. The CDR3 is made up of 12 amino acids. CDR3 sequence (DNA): TGCAGTGCTAGAGGGCCGGGGGAAGGCTACACCTTC. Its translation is CSARGPGEGYTF.

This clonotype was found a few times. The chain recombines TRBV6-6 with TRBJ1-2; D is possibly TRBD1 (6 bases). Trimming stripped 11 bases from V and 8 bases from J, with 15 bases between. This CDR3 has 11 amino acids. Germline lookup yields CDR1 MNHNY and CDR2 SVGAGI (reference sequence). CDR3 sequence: CASSGVVGYTF. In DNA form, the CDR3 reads TGTGCCTCATCAGGGGTAGTGGGCTACACCTTC.

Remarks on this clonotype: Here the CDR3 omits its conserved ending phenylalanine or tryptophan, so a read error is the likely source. DNA for the CDR3: TGTGCCAGCAGCTTAGGACAGGGGTTTCACTATGGCTACACCTTA. Translated, it gives CASSLGQGFHYGYTL. J is TRBJ1-2 and V is TRBV11-1, with 8 bases identical to TRBD1. This CDR3 region has 15 residues. V shed 1 base, J shed 3 bases, and the junction held 4 bases outside the gene matches. Germline V lookup: CDR1 SGHAT, CDR2 FQDESV (reference sequence).

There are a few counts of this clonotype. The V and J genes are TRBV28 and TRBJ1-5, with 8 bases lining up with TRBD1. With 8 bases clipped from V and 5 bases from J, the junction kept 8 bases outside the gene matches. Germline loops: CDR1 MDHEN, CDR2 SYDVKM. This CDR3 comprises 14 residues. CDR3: CASGVPGGYQPQHF. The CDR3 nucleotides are TGTGCCAGCGGGGTACCAGGGGGCTATCAGCCCCAGCATTTT.

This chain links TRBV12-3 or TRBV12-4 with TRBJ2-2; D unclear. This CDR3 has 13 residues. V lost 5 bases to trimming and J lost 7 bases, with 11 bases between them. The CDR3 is CASSPAENGELFF. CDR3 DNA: TGTGCCAGCAGTCCGGCCGAGAACGGGGAGCTGTTTTTT.

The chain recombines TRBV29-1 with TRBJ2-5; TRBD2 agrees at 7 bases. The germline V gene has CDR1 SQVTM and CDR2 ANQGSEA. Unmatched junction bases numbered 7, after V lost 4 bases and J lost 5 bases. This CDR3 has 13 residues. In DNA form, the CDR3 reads TGCAGCGTTGGGAGGGACGGGGGGGAGACCCAGTACTTC. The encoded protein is CSVGRDGGETQYF.

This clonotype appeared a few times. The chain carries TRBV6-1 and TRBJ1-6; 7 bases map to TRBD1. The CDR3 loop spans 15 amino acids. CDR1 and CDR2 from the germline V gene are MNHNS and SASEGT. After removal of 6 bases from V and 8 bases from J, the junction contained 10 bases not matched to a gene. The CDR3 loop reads CASSLTGADDSPLHF. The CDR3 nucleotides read TGTGCCAGCAGCCTTACAGGGGCTGATGATTCACCCCTCCACTTT.

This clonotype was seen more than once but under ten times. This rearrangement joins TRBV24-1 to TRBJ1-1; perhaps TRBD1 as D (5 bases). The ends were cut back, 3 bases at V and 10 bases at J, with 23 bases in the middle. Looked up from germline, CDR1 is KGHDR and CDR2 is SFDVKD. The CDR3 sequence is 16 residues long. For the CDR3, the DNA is TGTGCCACCAGTGATGCCCGCGGGACGGGCCCGGGGAGAGCTTTCTTT. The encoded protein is CATSDARGTGPGRAFF.

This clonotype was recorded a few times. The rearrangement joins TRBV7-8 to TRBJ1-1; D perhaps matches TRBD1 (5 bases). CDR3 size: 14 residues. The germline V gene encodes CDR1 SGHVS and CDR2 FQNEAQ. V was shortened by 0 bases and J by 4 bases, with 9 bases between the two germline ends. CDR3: CASSLAGAVTEAFF. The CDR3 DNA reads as TGTGCCAGCAGCTTAGCCGGGGCTGTCACTGAAGCTTTCTTT.

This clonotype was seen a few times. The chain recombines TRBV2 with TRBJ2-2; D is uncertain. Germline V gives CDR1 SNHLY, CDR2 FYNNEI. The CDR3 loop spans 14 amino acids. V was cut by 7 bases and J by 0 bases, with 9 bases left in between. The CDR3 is CASNFQTNTGELFF. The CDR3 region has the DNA TGTGCCAGCAATTTCCAGACGAACACCGGGGAGCTGTTTTTT.

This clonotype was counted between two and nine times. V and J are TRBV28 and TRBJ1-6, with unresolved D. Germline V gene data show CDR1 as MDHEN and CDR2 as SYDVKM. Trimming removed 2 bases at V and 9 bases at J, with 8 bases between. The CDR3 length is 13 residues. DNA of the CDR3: TGTGCCAGCAGTTTAATCTTCAGTTCACCCCTCCACTTT. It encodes CASSLIFSSPLHF.

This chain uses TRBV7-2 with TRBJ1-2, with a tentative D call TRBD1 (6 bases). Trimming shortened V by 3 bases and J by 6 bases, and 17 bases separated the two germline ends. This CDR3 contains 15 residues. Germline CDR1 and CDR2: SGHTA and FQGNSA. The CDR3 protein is CASSFYRVTGDGYTF. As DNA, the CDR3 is TGTGCCAGCAGCTTTTACAGGGTGACTGGGGATGGCTACACCTTC.

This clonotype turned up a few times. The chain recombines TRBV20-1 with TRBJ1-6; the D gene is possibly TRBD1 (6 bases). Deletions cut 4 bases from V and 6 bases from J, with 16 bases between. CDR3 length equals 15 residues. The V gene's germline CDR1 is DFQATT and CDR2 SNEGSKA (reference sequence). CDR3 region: CSAKGGWGSNSPLHF. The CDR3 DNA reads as TGCAGTGCTAAGGGGGGGTGGGGTTCTAATTCACCCCTCCACTTT.

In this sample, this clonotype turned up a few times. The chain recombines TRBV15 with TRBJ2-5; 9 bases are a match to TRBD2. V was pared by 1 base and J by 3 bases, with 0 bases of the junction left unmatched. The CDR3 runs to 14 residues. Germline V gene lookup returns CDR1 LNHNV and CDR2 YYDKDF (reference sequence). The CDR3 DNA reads TGTGCCACCAGCAGAGGACTAGCGGAAGAGACCCAGTACTTC. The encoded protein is CATSRGLAEETQYF.

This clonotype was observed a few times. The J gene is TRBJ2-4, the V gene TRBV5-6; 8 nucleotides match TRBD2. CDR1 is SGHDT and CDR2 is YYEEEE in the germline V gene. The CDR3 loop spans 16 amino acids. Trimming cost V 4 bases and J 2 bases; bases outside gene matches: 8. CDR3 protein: CASSRYAGGTKNIQYF. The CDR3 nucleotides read TGTGCCAGCAGCCGTTATGCGGGAGGAACCAAAAACATTCAGTACTTC.

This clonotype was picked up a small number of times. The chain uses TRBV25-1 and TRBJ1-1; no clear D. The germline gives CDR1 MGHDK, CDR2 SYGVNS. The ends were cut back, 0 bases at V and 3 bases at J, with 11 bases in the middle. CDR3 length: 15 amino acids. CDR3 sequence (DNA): TGTGCCAGCAGTGAATACGAGGCGCCCGACACTGAAGCTTTCTTT. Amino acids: CASSEYEAPDTEAFF.